This entry describes one T cell receptor (beta chain). As yet, its antigen is unknown. The CDR3 has 17 residues. Trimming stripped 5 bases from V and 0 bases from J, with 20 bases between. Germline lookup yields CDR1 SEHNR and CDR2 FQNEAQ (reference sequence). TCR beta libraries used around 2.2 micrograms of genomic DNA from cryopreserved PBMCs. This table comes from immunoSEQ multiplex PCR, and its TCRdb copy is limited to in-frame clones, with some not included. The data hold 90,000 to 150,000 clones, with 58% observed a single time. The data are from a study of cytotoxic CD8 clonotypes in ibrutinib-treated CLL. About the research overall: Per sample, productive templates averaged 255,043 and productive rearrangements averaged around 100,000. Study-wide points: Clonality increased at ibrutinib response and stayed stable in sustained remission. At progression, however, it fell back toward baseline. Public clonotypes showed up rarely, and on treatment they shrank or held steady.

V gene TRBV7-9 combines with J gene TRBJ2-7; either TRBD1 or TRBD2 may fit D (5 bases each). The origin of this receptor is a human donor with chronic lymphocytic leukemia. This sample comprised PBMCs, obtained after 24 months of ibrutinib treatment. The CDR3 region is CASSEGETPHYSYEQYF. CDR3 DNA: TGTGCCAGCAGCGAAGGGGAGACACCTCATTACTCCTACGAGCAGTACTTC.